This T cell receptor (beta chain) is drawn from a study of shared clonotypes between healthy human individuals (dated by TCRdb to the early 2020s). Looking at the study overall: The cohort included three men and two women between 18 and 49 years of age. For each donor, three plates each were used for CD4 naive and CD4 memory, two plates were used for CD8 naive, and one plate was used for CD8 memory. Blood TCR repertoires of roughly 5 healthy adults were deeply sequenced to estimate repertoire size and the extent of clonotype sharing between individuals. Different laboratories and diverse techniques were used to prepare libraries and sequence TCR repertoires, to increase sequencing depth and limit assay-specific biases. Between about 0.85 and 10 billion PBMCs per donor were obtained by leukapheresis. Study-level results and caveats: When several donors were compared, the shared fraction of clonotypes was around 4.6% for naive CD4, 3.5% to 4% for naive CD8, more than 2% for memory CD4, and approximately 0.4% for memory CD8. Sampling was limited to blood, and TCR repertoires in tissue likely differ from TCR repertoires in blood. Compared with non-shared clonotypes, clonotypes shared by all four sorted-subset donors had higher generation probabilities. Because the study included a small number of donors, the genetic and exposure-history diversity represented was limited. Rarefaction of sorted-subset datasets indicated incomplete sequencing despite the large sequencing depth. Naive subsets generally had larger estimated clonotype richness than memory subsets. Pairwise subsampling led to the expectation that sequencing depth would affect the degree of clonotype sharing among donors.

Of note for this clone: Its antigen has not been determined. No much larger clone is present one base from it, and per-base qualities are unavailable.

Relative to germline, V is 3 bases shorter and J is 2 bases shorter, with 15 bases between their ends. Reading the germline V gene gives CDR1 SGHDT and CDR2 YYEEEE. The CDR3, cysteine through phenylalanine, is 16 amino acids long. Only the CDR3 region is kept as DNA, spanning 48 bases read in frame from base 1. Donors were healthy HIV-negative adults with no recently reported acute infections or vaccinations. Every donor was a Caucasian adult living in Nashville, Tennessee, USA. CD4+ T cells were enriched through magnetic negative selection, after which naive cells were positively selected on CD45RA and the remaining negative fraction served as the memory subset. Blood was collected by leukapheresis, and PBMCs were isolated by Ficoll-Histopaque density gradient centrifugation and then cryopreserved in liquid nitrogen vapor phase. Analytical flow cytometry was used to check the purity and quantity of every magnetically sorted T cell population. From each sorted fraction, genomic DNA was isolated and quantified by UV absorbance on a Nanodrop 2000c.

Using the deep immunoSEQ assay, TCR CDR3 regions were amplified from genomic DNA by multiplex PCR. Extracted genomic DNA from each cell subset was distributed evenly across all wells of several immunoSEQ 96-well plates, and each plate was treated as a replicate. For sorted subsets, 200 to 250 ng of genomic DNA, equivalent to some 30,000 T cell genomes, went into each replicate PCR. The purified libraries were quantified using a Qubit 3.0 fluorometer, sized with a Bioanalyzer 2100, and then quantified again using the KAPA Library Quantification kit. Every immunoSEQ 96-well plate was sequenced on a dedicated single-read 150-cycle Illumina NextSeq 550 flow cell. As for the authors' bioinformatics: Because only junctional sequences without quality scores were contained in the immunoSEQ output, filtering matching that applied to full-length reads could not be performed. To assign V/J genes and CDR3, sequences were annotated using PyIR, a Python wrapper for IgBLAST v1.9, with IMGT germline references. Reads were filtered out if the reads had weak V/J assignments (E-value above 1e-6), no CDR3, stop codons, out-of-frame junctions, or ambiguous translated residues. A V3J clonotype was defined by an identical inferred V gene, J gene, and CDR3 amino acid sequence. Percentage overlap between repertoires was calculated by dividing the number of shared unique clonotypes by the size of the smaller repertoire. Three approaches were used to assess repertoire richness: RTK rarefaction, the Chao1 estimator, and Recon v2.1 estimates of unobserved clonotypes. OLGA was used to compute generation probabilities for all TCRbeta clonotypes that the gDNA method yielded from a few donors. Here the immuneACCESS table is served through TCRdb, limited to in-frame sequences with V and J called. Missing clones are a known gap in these copies; in checked studies unresolved V genes cover under half, and the rest lacks a known reason. That table gives V, J and clone size, and the DNA gave D and trimming. Within this sample are 2,500,000 or so clones, with roughly 92% of them counted one time only. 0.13% to 0.15% of the sample is held by the ten biggest clonotypes.

Sequences were obtained from naive CD4+ T cells sorted from blood. What this sample's cell subset or site label stands for: CD45RA+ positively selected. The receptor was isolated from a man aged 18 to 30 in good health. The rearrangement combines TRBV5-6 with TRBJ1-5; no confident D gene assignment can be made. The CDR3 reads as follows: CASSSSTLGGNQPQHF. The DNA sequence is given as TGTGCCAGCAGCTCCTCGACACTCGGGGGCAATCAGCCCCAGCATTTT.